One and the same sample provided the 32 T cell receptor beta chains below, sequenced in a study of a mutant IDH1 vaccine in newly diagnosed glioma. The assay was immunoSEQ multiplex PCR, and TCRdb's table has in-frame clones only and misses some. The sample records about 64,000 clones, 65% to 75% being singletons. The antigens these receptors bind are not known. Stated time point: week 35, safety follow-up. With topical imiquimod, each dose of the vaccine consisted of 300 ug of mutant IDH1 20-mer peptide. Sequences were derived from PBMCs, sampled from a glioma patient whose treatment included an IDH1 peptide vaccine. The source is a man aged 45-60 years with glioma.

The chain links TRBV19 to TRBJ2-7, with 10 bases identical to TRBD1. Germline V lookup: CDR1 LNHDA, CDR2 SQIVND (reference sequence). The CDR3 is 14 residues long. V was pared by 1 base and J by 8 bases, with 5 bases of the junction left unmatched. The CDR3 sequence: CASSIAGTGEKQYF. CDR3 coding DNA: TGTGCCAGTAGTATAGCCGGGACAGGGGAAAAGCAGTACTTC. The full variable domain, completed using reference TRBV19 and TRBJ2-7, is DGGITQSPKYLFRKEGQNVTLSCEQNLNHDAMYWYRQDPGQGLRLIYYSQIVNDFQKGDIAEGYSVSREKKESFPLTVTSAQKNPTAFYLCASSIAGTGEKQYFGPGTRLTVT.

CDR3 nucleotide sequence: TGTGCCAGCAGCTTAGCCCTTTATCCAGGGGGTAATTCACCCCTCCACTTT. This encodes CASSLALYPGGNSPLHF. The V and J genes are TRBV13 and TRBJ1-6, with 7 bases that match TRBD1. There are 17 residues in the CDR3. From germline, CDR1 is PRHDT and CDR2 FYEKMQ (reference sequence). V shed 1 base and J 6 bases; nucleotides not matched to a gene: 9.

The chain is built from TRBV28 and TRBJ1-2; possibly TRBD1 for D (5 bases). CDR3 length: 14 amino acids. Trimming stripped 2 bases from V and 12 bases from J, with 19 bases between. Looked up from germline, CDR1 is MDHEN and CDR2 is SYDVKM. The CDR3 is CASSLGHGRMGNTF. CDR3 nucleotides: TGTGCCAGCAGTTTAGGACACGGGAGGATGGGAAACACCTTC.

The chain links TRBV9 to TRBJ1-1; 9 nucleotides match TRBD1. J was trimmed by 4 bases and V by 2 bases; bases with no gene match: 3. Per germline, CDR1 SGDLS and CDR2 YYNGEE. CDR3 length: 14 residues. The CDR3 DNA follows: TGTGCCAGCAGCGTGGGACAGGGAGTCACTGAAGCTTTCTTT. It translates to CASSVGQGVTEAFF.

The chain joins TRBV27 to TRBJ1-4; TRBD1 matches at 9 bases. CDR1 MNHEY and CDR2 SMNVEV come from the germline V gene (reference sequence). This CDR3 has 14 residues. Trimming removed 6 bases from V and 10 bases from J; junction bases left unmatched: 9. The CDR3 DNA sequence: TGTGCCAGCAGCCGCCGGGACAGGGCTGGAAAACTGTTTTTT. This codes for CASSRRDRAGKLFF.

The chain employs TRBV5-1 and TRBJ2-1; D is ambiguous. Germline CDR1 reads SGHRS; CDR2 reads YFSETQ. The CDR3 covers 13 residues. The ends were cut back, 2 bases at V and 5 bases at J, with 8 bases in the middle. The CDR3 DNA follows: TGCGCCAGCAGCTTCCACAGCAACAATGAGCAGTTCTTC. Translation gives CASSFHSNNEQFF.

V usage is TRBV7-2 and J usage is TRBJ2-7; TRBD2 aligns across 9 bases. V lost 5 bases to trimming and J lost 5 bases; unmatched junction nucleotides: 10. From germline, CDR1 is SGHTA and CDR2 FQGNSA. The CDR3 runs 15 residues. CDR3 in DNA: TGTGCCAGCAGCCCGCGGGGGGGAATCCTGAACGAGCAGTACTTC. It encodes CASSPRGGILNEQYF.

This chain joins TRBV10-3 and TRBJ1-5, with D perhaps TRBD1 (5 bases). The germline gives CDR1 ENHRY, CDR2 SYGVKD. This CDR3 has 12 amino acids. Trimming removed 5 bases at V and 5 bases at J, with 7 bases between. The CDR3 sequence: CAISPRDQPQHF. Written as DNA, the CDR3 is TGTGCCATCAGTCCCAGGGATCAGCCCCAGCATTTT.

In this sample, this clone turned up a few times. A read error may account for a junction end that differs from germline. The rearrangement uses TRBV6-1 and TRBJ1-2, with D unresolved. CDR3 length equals 8 residues. Looked up from germline, CDR1 is MNHNS and CDR2 is SASEGT. The CDR3 nucleotides are TGTGCCAGCAGTGAACCGGTGTTC. It codes for CASSEPVF.

The rearrangement links TRBV6-1 to TRBJ2-7; no definite D call. The CDR3 is 12 residues long. CDR1 is MNHNS and CDR2 is SASEGT in the germline V gene. Trimming left V 3 bases short and J 2 bases short, with 5 bases between. CDR3 residues: CASSDSAYEQYF. The CDR3 DNA is TGTGCCAGCAGTGACTCCGCCTACGAGCAGTACTTC.

V and J are TRBV5-1 and TRBJ2-5; a possible D gene is TRBD2 (6 bases). The CDR3 is made up of 14 amino acids. The germline V gene has CDR1 SGHRS and CDR2 YFSETQ. Trimming took 4 bases from V and 5 from J, leaving 15 bases between them. This CDR3 is CASSTAGRRETQYF. CDR3 DNA sequence: TGCGCCAGCAGCACCGCGGGGCGACGGGAGACCCAGTACTTC.

The genes are TRBV5-6 and TRBJ2-7, with TRBD1 matching over 9 bases. Trimming took 0 bases from V and 3 from J; bases not matched to a gene: 1. The length of the CDR3 is 14 residues. From germline, CDR1 is SGHDT and CDR2 YYEEEE. This CDR3 is CASSLVGQGYEQYF. CDR3 in DNA: TGTGCCAGCAGCTTGGTGGGACAGGGCTACGAGCAGTACTTC.

This clone is medium-sized. The chain joins TRBV7-9 to TRBJ1-5; D not certain. This CDR3 contains 16 residues. Trimming removed 1 base at V and 0 bases at J, with 10 bases between. Per germline, CDR1 SEHNR and CDR2 FQNEAQ (reference sequence). The CDR3 DNA sequence: TGTGCCAGCAGCTTAGGTGGGGATTATAGCAATCAGCCCCAGCATTTT. It translates to CASSLGGDYSNQPQHF.

The gene calls are TRBV5-8 and TRBJ2-1, with a possible D match to TRBD1 (6 bases). This CDR3 is 15 amino acids long. Germline values: CDR1 SGHTS, CDR2 YDEGEE. V lost 0 bases and J 3 bases, leaving 10 bases between the germline ends. CDR3 region: CASSLGGLRYNEQFF. CDR3 nucleotide sequence: TGTGCCAGCAGCTTGGGGGGGCTCCGCTACAATGAGCAGTTCTTC.

The rearrangement uses TRBV18 and TRBJ2-7, with D possibly TRBD2 on 7 matching bases. CDR1 is KGHSH and CDR2 is LQKENI in the germline V gene. Trimming removed 3 bases at V and 0 bases at J, with 15 bases between. CDR3 length: 16 residues. The CDR3 DNA sequence: TGTGCCAGCTCACCGGGGGGGCAGGTGGTCTCCTACGAGCAGTACTTC. Its protein is CASSPGGQVVSYEQYF.

By proportion, this clone is medium-sized. The V call is TRBV7-3, the J call TRBJ2-1; 13 positions match TRBD2. The CDR3 extends over 20 amino acids. V was pared by 5 bases and J by 0 bases, with 13 bases of the junction left unmatched. Germline loops: CDR1 SGHTA, CDR2 FQGTGA. CDR3 amino acids: CASSPRAPGLAGNSYNEQFF. CDR3 DNA sequence: TGTGCCAGCAGCCCGCGCGCCCCGGGACTAGCGGGGAACTCCTACAATGAGCAGTTCTTC.

The rearrangement joins TRBV25-1 to TRBJ1-2; D call uncertain. Looked up from germline, CDR1 is MGHDK and CDR2 is SYGVNS. Trimming shortened V by 4 bases and J by 0 bases, and 9 bases separated the two germline ends. CDR3 length: 14 amino acids. In DNA form, the CDR3 reads TGTGCCAGCAGTGTCAGCCGATCTAACTATGGCTACACCTTC. It codes for CASSVSRSNYGYTF.

This clone has more than one count but fewer than ten. The chain links TRBV5-1 to TRBJ2-3; D not resolved. V was clipped by 3 bases and J by 2 bases, with 13 bases between them. This CDR3 is built from 15 residues. The germline V gene has CDR1 SGHRS and CDR2 YFSETQ. The chain's CDR3 is CASSSSQRTTDTQYF. As DNA, the CDR3 is TGCGCCAGCAGCTCGAGTCAGCGTACCACAGATACGCAGTATTTT. The full variable domain, rest sourced from reference TRBV5-1 and TRBJ2-3, is KAGVTQTPRYLIKTRGQQVTLSCSPISGHRSVSWYQQTPGQGLQFLFEYFSETQRNKGNFPGRFSGRQFSNSRSEMNVSTLELGDSALYLCASSSSQRTTDTQYFGPGTRLTVL.

The V gene is TRBV30, the J gene TRBJ2-1; D might be TRBD2 (5 bases). This CDR3 comprises 11 residues. Trimming left V 0 bases short and J 9 bases short, with 6 bases between. Germline CDR1 and CDR2: GTSNPN and SVGIG (reference sequence). CDR3 amino acids: CAWSVEGEQFF. The CDR3 DNA is TGTGCCTGGAGTGTTGAGGGTGAGCAGTTCTTC.

This chain connects TRBV5-6 to TRBJ1-3; D call uncertain. In germline, CDR1 is SGHDT, CDR2 YYEEEE. Deletions cut 4 bases from V and 2 bases from J, with 10 bases between. This CDR3 has 14 amino acids. This CDR3 is CASSPTLTGNTIYF. Written as DNA, the CDR3 is TGTGCCAGCAGCCCGACACTTACTGGAAACACCATATATTTT.

V and J are TRBV4-1 and TRBJ2-2, with D unresolved. Germline assignment: CDR1 MGHRA and CDR2 YSYEKL. This CDR3 region has 13 residues. V shed 2 bases and J shed 1 base, with 2 bases lying between them. CDR3 DNA: TGCGCCAGCAGCCAACGGAACACCGGGGAGCTGTTTTTT. Protein product: CASSQRNTGELFF.

This chain connects TRBV19 to TRBJ1-1, with D perhaps matching TRBD1 (5 bases). Germline V gene sequence: CDR1 LNHDA, CDR2 SQIVND (reference sequence). Trimming removed 8 bases at V and 0 bases at J, with 13 bases between. The length of the CDR3 is 14 residues. The CDR3 region is CASHPDTMNTEAFF. The CDR3 nucleotides read TGTGCCAGTCACCCGGACACCATGAACACTGAAGCTTTCTTT.

The chain has TRBV6-1 and TRBJ1-3; D is ambiguous. V was shortened by 4 bases and J by 0 bases, with 10 bases between the two germline ends. CDR3 length: 15 residues. Per germline, CDR1 MNHNS and CDR2 SASEGT. The CDR3, as DNA: TGTGCCAGCAGTGTTACAGCATACTCTGGAAACACCATATATTTT. Protein sequence: CASSVTAYSGNTIYF.

This clone was observed a handful of times. The gene calls are TRBV30 and TRBJ1-1; perhaps TRBD1 as D (6 bases). The CDR3 contains 12 residues. Germline loops: CDR1 GTSNPN, CDR2 SVGIG (reference sequence). V dropped 7 bases and J dropped 10 bases, with 19 bases sitting between them. Here the CDR3 reads CAFSGATDGAFF. The CDR3 region has the DNA TGTGCCTTCTCAGGGGCCACCGATGGAGCTTTCTTT.

This chain joins TRBV5-1 and TRBJ1-3, with D maybe TRBD1 (5 bases). V was pared by 0 bases and J by 4 bases, with 11 bases between. CDR3 length: 15 residues. The germline V gene has CDR1 SGHRS and CDR2 YFSETQ. The CDR3 DNA sequence: TGCGCCAGCAGCTTGGATGGGACGGAAGGAAACACCATATATTTT. Its protein product is CASSLDGTEGNTIYF.

The chain employs TRBV29-1 and TRBJ1-1; 9 nucleotides align to TRBD1. The germline V gene has CDR1 SQVTM and CDR2 ANQGSEA. The CDR3 sequence is 16 residues long. V dropped 0 bases and J dropped 7; count of bases not matched to a gene: 12. CDR3 DNA: TGCAGCGTTGAAGATTACCTCCGGGACAGGGTCGGTGAAGCTTTCTTT. It codes for CSVEDYLRDRVGEAFF.

The chain combines TRBV7-9 with TRBJ1-2, with 7 bases aligning to TRBD1. The CDR3 sequence is 15 residues long. Germline CDR1 SEHNR, CDR2 FQNEAQ (reference sequence). With 5 bases clipped from V and 4 bases from J, the junction kept 10 bases outside the gene matches. The CDR3 loop reads CASSRSGQRIYGYTF. CDR3 DNA: TGTGCCAGCAGCCGTTCGGGACAGAGGATCTATGGCTACACCTTC.

The V gene is TRBV5-1, the J gene TRBJ1-2, with D possibly matching TRBD1 (6 bases). CDR1 is SGHRS and CDR2 is YFSETQ in the germline V gene. V was trimmed by 2 bases and J by 6 bases, leaving 20 bases between them. The CDR3 length is 16 residues. The CDR3 spells CASSFWTALQGDGYTF. Written as DNA, the CDR3 is TGCGCCAGCAGCTTTTGGACAGCTCTACAAGGCGATGGCTACACCTTC.

The chain is built from TRBV5-1 and TRBJ1-1, with 8 bases aligning to TRBD1. Germline V gives CDR1 SGHRS, CDR2 YFSETQ. After removal of 4 bases from V and 1 base from J, the junction contained 6 bases not matched to a gene. The CDR3 totals 15 residues. The CDR3 loop reads CASSLGQGWNTEAFF. In DNA form, the CDR3 reads TGCGCCAGCAGCCTTGGACAGGGTTGGAACACTGAAGCTTTCTTT.

The chain combines TRBV7-6 with TRBJ1-5, with unresolved D. The V end lost 5 bases, the J end lost 7 bases, and 9 bases lay between the germline ends. CDR1 and CDR2 from the germline V gene are SGHVS and FNYEAQ. The CDR3 is made up of 12 amino acids. For the CDR3, the DNA is TGTGCCAGCAGCGTAGGGAACCAGCCCCAGCATTTT. This translates into CASSVGNQPQHF.

This chain connects TRBV18 to TRBJ1-6; D gene unclear. This CDR3 spans 15 amino acids. The V end was cut by 1 base, the J end by 6 bases, with 10 bases between. Germline V gives CDR1 KGHSH, CDR2 LQKENI. The CDR3 coding sequence is TGTGCCAGCTCACCACGAGGCCTTGGTAATTCACCCCTCCACTTT. Residues: CASSPRGLGNSPLHF.

The rearrangement links TRBV10-3 to TRBJ1-4; 10 bases line up with TRBD1. The CDR3 covers 14 residues. Per germline, CDR1 ENHRY and CDR2 SYGVKD. With 3 bases clipped from V and 8 bases from J, the junction kept 3 bases outside the gene matches. The CDR3 here is CAISDLGQGEKLFF. The CDR3 DNA follows: TGTGCCATCAGTGACTTGGGACAGGGGGAAAAACTGTTTTTT.